This T cell receptor (beta chain) was captured in a study of T cells in Graves' hyperthyroidism and ophthalmopathy. Each diagnosis was grounded in clinical symptoms, serum thyroxine and TRAb, thyroid ultrasound, and orbital computed tomography. PBMCs stemmed from around 10 ml fresh peripheral blood. Template material for amplifying TCR beta CDR3 regions consisted of RNA transcripts. With the HTBI primer set, the TCR CDR3 went through a first round of RT-PCR. TCRdb ran MiXCR on the multiplex PCR reads and lists one entry per CDR3 protein. The sample has a few hundred thousand distinct CDR3 sequences; approximately 14% are singletons. This clonotype was sampled from a woman in her fifties or sixties with Graves' hyperthyroidism that later progressed to Graves' ophthalmopathy. The specimen sequenced was blood.

CDR3 coding DNA: TGTGCCACCAGTGGTCCCCGGACGGGTTCCTACGAGCAGTACTTC. This sequence encodes CATSGPRTGSYEQYF. This rearrangement joins TRBV24-1 to TRBJ2-7, with D uncertain. The CDR3 is made up of 15 amino acids. V lost 5 bases, J lost 1 base, and 14 bases lay in between. CDR1 is KGHDR and CDR2 is SFDVKD in the germline V gene.